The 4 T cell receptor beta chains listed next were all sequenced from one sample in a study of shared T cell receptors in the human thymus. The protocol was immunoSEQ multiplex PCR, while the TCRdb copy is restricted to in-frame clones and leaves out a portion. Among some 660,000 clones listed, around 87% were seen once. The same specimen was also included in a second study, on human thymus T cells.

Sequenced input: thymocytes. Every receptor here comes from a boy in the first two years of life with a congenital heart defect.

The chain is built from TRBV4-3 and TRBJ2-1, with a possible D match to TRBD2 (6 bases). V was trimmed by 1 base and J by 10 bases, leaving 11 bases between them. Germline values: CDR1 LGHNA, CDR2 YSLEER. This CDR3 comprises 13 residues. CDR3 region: CASSQGRGGEQFF. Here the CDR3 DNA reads TGCGCCAGCAGCCAAGGGAGGGGCGGGGAGCAGTTCTTC.

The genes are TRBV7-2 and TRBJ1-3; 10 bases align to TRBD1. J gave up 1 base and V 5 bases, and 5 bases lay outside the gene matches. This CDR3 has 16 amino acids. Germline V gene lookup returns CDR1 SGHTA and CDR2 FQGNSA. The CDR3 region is CASSLRTGGSGNTIYF. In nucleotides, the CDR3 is TGTGCCAGCAGCCTCCGGACAGGGGGATCTGGAAACACCATATATTTT.

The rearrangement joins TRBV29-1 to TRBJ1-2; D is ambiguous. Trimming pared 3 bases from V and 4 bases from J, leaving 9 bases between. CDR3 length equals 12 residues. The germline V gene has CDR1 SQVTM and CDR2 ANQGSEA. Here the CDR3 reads CSVEGNTYGYTF. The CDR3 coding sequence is TGCAGCGTTGAGGGCAATACCTATGGCTACACCTTC.

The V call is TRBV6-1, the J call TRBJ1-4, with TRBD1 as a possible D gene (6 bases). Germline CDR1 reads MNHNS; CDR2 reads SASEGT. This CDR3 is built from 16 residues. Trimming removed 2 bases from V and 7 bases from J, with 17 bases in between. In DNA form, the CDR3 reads TGTGCCAGCAGTGAAAGGGGGGGGAGGGGGAGTGAAAAACTGTTTTTT. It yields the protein CASSERGGRGSEKLFF.